The 32 T cell receptor beta chains below come from one sample, sequenced in a study of shared clonotypes between healthy human individuals. The repertoire was sequenced with immunoSEQ multiplex PCR; TCRdb's copy has only in-frame clones and lacks some. The sample has some 580,000 clones, roughly 98% seen once. CD45RO negativity and positive selection for CCR7 defined naive CD8 cells, a population that excluded terminally differentiated effector memory CD45RA+ cells. Sequenced: naive CD8+ T cells sorted from blood. These receptors originate from a man younger than 40 in good health.

J is TRBJ2-3 and V is TRBV7-9; a weak D match, TRBD2 (5 bases). Trimming took 5 bases from V and 6 from J, leaving 21 bases between them. The length of the CDR3 is 16 residues. Germline CDR1 SEHNR, CDR2 FQNEAQ (reference sequence). The DNA for the CDR3 is TGTGCCAGCAGCCAACCTCGGGGTTCGAGTCGCGATACGCAGTATTTT. Residues: CASSQPRGSSRDTQYF. Full variable domain (remainder filled in from reference TRBV7-9 and TRBJ2-3): DTGVSQNPRHKITKRGQNVTFRCDPISEHNRLYWYRQTLGQGPEFLTYFQNEAQLEKSRLLSDRFSAERPKGSFSTLEIQRTEQGDSAMYLCASSQPRGSSRDTQYFGPGTRLTVL.

This chain uses TRBV28 with TRBJ2-3; TRBD2 might be the D (6 bases). Deletions cut 2 bases from V and 0 bases from J, with 12 bases between. Germline CDR1 is MDHEN and CDR2 is SYDVKM. CDR3 length: 16 residues. CDR3 protein: CASSLRPGASTDTQYF. CDR3 DNA: TGTGCCAGCAGTTTACGTCCGGGAGCAAGCACAGATACGCAGTATTTT.

The gene calls are TRBV29-1 and TRBJ1-3, with D perhaps matching TRBD1 (6 bases). V lost 6 bases, J lost 0 bases, and 12 bases lay in between. The V gene's germline CDR1 is SQVTM and CDR2 ANQGSEA. The CDR3 covers 14 residues. This CDR3 is CSVVGQNSGNTIYF. In nucleotides, the CDR3 is TGCAGCGTAGTCGGACAGAACTCTGGAAACACCATATATTTT.

V is TRBV27 and J is TRBJ2-7; D gene uncertain. The CDR3 runs 14 residues. V was shortened by 2 bases and J by 7 bases, with 15 bases between the two germline ends. Germline CDR1 MNHEY, CDR2 SMNVEV (reference sequence). The CDR3 here is CASSLGRSIGEQYF. The CDR3 bases are TGTGCCAGCAGTTTAGGGCGCTCCATTGGAGAGCAGTACTTC.

This sequence joins TRBV7-9 and TRBJ2-1, with D maybe TRBD2 (6 bases). V lost 2 bases to trimming and J lost 0 bases, with 14 bases between them. The germline CDR1 and CDR2 sequences are SEHNR and FQNEAQ (reference sequence). The CDR3 has 17 residues. CDR3 sequence: CASSLKVGSPSYNEQFF. In nucleotides, the CDR3 is TGTGCCAGCAGCTTAAAGGTCGGGAGTCCCTCCTACAATGAGCAGTTCTTC.

The chain employs TRBV7-9 and TRBJ2-6; D not resolved. V shed 3 bases and J shed 0 bases, with 9 bases lying between them. Germline lookup yields CDR1 SEHNR and CDR2 FQNEAQ (reference sequence). The CDR3 has 16 residues. CDR3 coding DNA: TGTGCCAGCAGCTTTACAGCGATCTCTGGGGCCAACGTCCTGACTTTC. Translating it yields CASSFTAISGANVLTF.

The rearrangement joins TRBV7-6 to TRBJ2-7; D perhaps matches TRBD1 (5 bases). The length of the CDR3 is 15 residues. The germline V gene has CDR1 SGHVS and CDR2 FNYEAQ. V was trimmed by 1 base and J by 2 bases, leaving 12 bases between them. For the CDR3, the DNA is TGTGCCAGCAGCTTAGACCCAGGGAACCCCTACGAGCAGTACTTC. It specifies CASSLDPGNPYEQYF.

The V call is TRBV18, the J call TRBJ2-2, with TRBD2 as a possible D gene (6 bases). The germline CDR1 and CDR2 sequences are KGHSH and LQKENI. The CDR3 runs to 17 residues. V was trimmed by 4 bases and J by 4 bases, leaving 19 bases between them. CDR3 amino acids: CASSHKGLTTPTGELFF. As DNA, the CDR3 is TGTGCCAGCTCACATAAAGGACTAACAACACCCACCGGGGAGCTGTTTTTT.

The chain links TRBV11-2 to TRBJ2-7, with 11 bases matching TRBD2. This CDR3 has 17 residues. The J segment lost 5 bases and the V segment lost 4 bases, leaving 13 bases of the junction unmatched. Per the germline V gene, CDR1 is SGHAT and CDR2 is FQNNGV. The CDR3 region is CASSSHAGTSGFHEQYF. As DNA, the CDR3 is TGTGCCAGCAGCTCACATGCCGGGACTAGCGGTTTCCACGAGCAGTACTTC.

The chain has TRBV7-9 and TRBJ2-2, with D perhaps given as TRBD1 or TRBD2 (5 bases each). This CDR3 is 15 amino acids long. Germline V gene sequence: CDR1 SEHNR, CDR2 FQNEAQ (reference sequence). V lost 5 bases and J lost 6, with 16 bases in between. The CDR3 coding sequence is TGTGCCAGCAGCCCGGGACCGAGCGTAGCCGGGGAGCTGTTTTTT. Encoded protein: CASSPGPSVAGELFF.

This clone was detected once. The chain recombines TRBV18 with TRBJ2-2; perhaps D is TRBD1 or TRBD2 (6 bases each). CDR1 KGHSH and CDR2 LQKENI come from the germline V gene. V was trimmed by 3 bases and J by 2 bases, leaving 19 bases between them. The CDR3 runs to 18 residues. The CDR3, as DNA: TGTGCCAGCTCACCCCCCTGGGGGGCCAGGGTTAACACCGGGGAGCTGTTTTTT. Its protein is CASSPPWGARVNTGELFF. Full variable domain (rest looked up from reference TRBV18 and TRBJ2-2): NAGVMQNPRHLVRRRGQEARLRCSPMKGHSHVYWYRQLPEEGLKFMVYLQKENIIDESGMPKERFSAEFPKEGPSILRIQQVVRGDSAAYFCASSPPWGARVNTGELFFGEGSRLTVL.

The chain uses TRBV29-1 and TRBJ1-1; 7 bases match TRBD1. Germline lookup yields CDR1 SQVTM and CDR2 ANQGSEA. Trimming removed 3 bases from V and 9 bases from J; junction bases left unmatched: 4. This CDR3 spans 11 amino acids. In DNA form, the CDR3 reads TGCAGCGTTGAGAGACAGGGCAAAGCTTTCTTT. It codes for CSVERQGKAFF.

The chain uses TRBV6-1 and TRBJ2-7; no clear D gene. CDR1 is MNHNS, CDR2 SASEGT, per germline. V lost 2 bases, J lost 1 base, and 6 bases lay in between. The CDR3 is made up of 13 amino acids. This chain's CDR3 is CASSENMSYEQYF. The CDR3 DNA is TGTGCCAGCAGTGAAAACATGTCCTACGAGCAGTACTTC.

The CDR3 is CASSPDSLEQFF. CDR3 nucleotides: TGTGCCAGCAGTCCCGATTCTTTAGAGCAGTTCTTC. The rearrangement joins TRBV28 to TRBJ2-1; the D is unclear. Germline V gene lookup returns CDR1 MDHEN and CDR2 SYDVKM. V was clipped by 5 bases and J by 10 bases, with 12 bases between them. The CDR3 has 12 amino acids.

This rearrangement joins TRBV10-1 to TRBJ2-7, with 8 bases identical to TRBD2. Germline loops: CDR1 WNHNN, CDR2 SYGVQD (reference sequence). V lost 6 bases and J lost 3; bases outside the gene matches: 19. This CDR3 contains 18 residues. The CDR3: CASSPSGYPFAEDYEQYF. The CDR3 bases are TGCGCCAGCAGCCCTAGCGGGTACCCCTTCGCGGAGGACTACGAGCAGTACTTC.

The chain is built from TRBV28 and TRBJ2-7; no clear D. In germline, CDR1 is MDHEN, CDR2 SYDVKM. Trimming shortened V by 7 bases and J by 2 bases, and 12 bases separated the two germline ends. The CDR3 extends over 13 amino acids. The CDR3 loop is CASTEPRTYEQYF. The CDR3 coding sequence is TGTGCCAGCACCGAGCCGAGAACCTACGAGCAGTACTTC.

The chain has TRBV19 and TRBJ1-5; a weak D match, TRBD1 (5 bases). V lost 0 bases and J lost 4, with 19 bases in between. CDR1 and CDR2 (germline): LNHDA, SQIVND (reference sequence). The CDR3 spans 18 residues. CDR3 amino acids: CASSIDIGGAPGNQPQHF. In nucleotides, the CDR3 is TGTGCCAGTAGTATAGATATAGGCGGGGCCCCGGGTAATCAGCCCCAGCATTTT.

The chain uses TRBV2 and TRBJ2-6; the match to TRBD1 covers 7 bases. The CDR3 totals 20 residues. V was pared by 0 bases and J by 1 base, with 12 bases of the junction left unmatched. Germline V gene sequence: CDR1 SNHLY, CDR2 FYNNEI. Here the CDR3 reads CASSEAQGTGYPSGANVLTF. The DNA for the CDR3 is TGTGCCAGCAGTGAAGCACAGGGGACGGGTTATCCTTCTGGGGCCAACGTCCTGACTTTC.

This rearrangement joins TRBV29-1 to TRBJ2-1; the match to TRBD2 covers 8 bases. In germline, CDR1 is SQVTM, CDR2 ANQGSEA. J gave up 4 bases and V 4 bases, and 12 bases lay outside the gene matches. This CDR3 has 16 amino acids. Here the CDR3 DNA reads TGCAGCGTTGTGGGAGATATAGCGGGACGTTACAATGAGCAGTTCTTC. This codes for CSVVGDIAGRYNEQFF.

The V and J genes are TRBV2 and TRBJ2-1; 7 bases match TRBD2. J was trimmed by 0 bases and V by 5 bases; bases with no gene match: 7. The CDR3 runs 16 residues. CDR1 is SNHLY, CDR2 FYNNEI, per germline. The CDR3 protein is CASSWSGTSSYNEQFF. The CDR3 DNA sequence: TGTGCCAGCAGTTGGAGCGGGACGAGCTCCTACAATGAGCAGTTCTTC. Combining the CDR3 with reference TRBV2 and TRBJ2-1 gives the whole variable domain EPEVTQTPSHQVTQMGQEVILRCVPISNHLYFYWYRQILGQKVEFLVSFYNNEISEKSEIFDDQFSVERPDGSNFTLKIRSTKLEDSAMYFCASSWSGTSSYNEQFFGPGTRLTVL.

This sequence joins TRBV25-1 and TRBJ2-5; D gene uncertain. Germline lookup yields CDR1 MGHDK and CDR2 SYGVNS. Between the trimmed V and J ends, which lost 1 base and 2 bases, there was a span of 17 bases. The CDR3 spans 17 residues. For the CDR3, the DNA is TGTGCCAGCAGTGAATTGCGAGCAGAAGCTACTCAAGAGACCCAGTACTTC. Protein: CASSELRAEATQETQYF.

This chain connects TRBV18 to TRBJ2-6; weak D call: TRBD2 (5 bases). This CDR3 region has 17 residues. Trimming removed 0 bases at V and 1 base at J, with 10 bases between. Germline V gene data show CDR1 as KGHSH and CDR2 as LQKENI. CDR3 loop: CASSPPRGYSGANVLTF. The CDR3 bases are TGTGCCAGCTCACCACCTCGGGGATATTCTGGGGCCAACGTCCTGACTTTC.

The chain couples TRBV7-2 to TRBJ2-5, with D perhaps TRBD1 (6 bases). The CDR3 consists of 14 residues. Trimming cost V 5 bases and J 5 bases, with 15 bases left between them. The germline V gene has CDR1 SGHTA and CDR2 FQGNSA. CDR3 region: CASSQQGPRETQYF. For the CDR3, the DNA is TGTGCCAGCAGCCAACAGGGCCCTCGGGAGACCCAGTACTTC.

This chain's CDR3 is CASSPDNLNTEAFF. CDR3 nucleotides: TGCGCCAGCAGCCCGGACAATTTGAACACTGAAGCTTTCTTT. The genes are TRBV5-1 and TRBJ1-1; weak D call: TRBD1 (5 bases). The CDR3 contains 14 residues. The V end was cut by 4 bases, the J end by 0 bases, with 10 bases between. Germline-derived CDR1 and CDR2 are SGHRS and YFSETQ.

This chain connects TRBV4-2 to TRBJ2-1; D unresolved. The CDR3 has 16 residues. CDR1 is LGHNA and CDR2 is YNFKEQ in the germline V gene. The V and J ends lost 1 base and 4 bases respectively, with 14 bases between them. CDR3 in amino acids: CASSQAFSSAYNEQFF. The CDR3 bases are TGTGCCAGCAGCCAAGCGTTTAGCAGCGCATACAATGAGCAGTTCTTC.

The chain is built from TRBV6-5 and TRBJ1-1; perhaps TRBD1 as D (5 bases). V was cut by 6 bases and J by 11 bases, with 19 bases left in between. The CDR3 contains 13 residues. Germline loops: CDR1 MNHEY, CDR2 SVGAGI. The CDR3 loop is CASSPGTAISAFF. The DNA of the CDR3 is TGTGCCAGCAGCCCCGGGACCGCGATATCGGCTTTCTTT.

As for this clone: This sample also contains other DNA sequences that code for the same CDR3. V is TRBV27 and J is TRBJ2-7, with D perhaps TRBD2 (5 bases). The CDR3 consists of 13 residues. Germline V gene lookup returns CDR1 MNHEY and CDR2 SMNVEV (reference sequence). V was shortened by 6 bases and J by 2 bases, with 11 bases between the two germline ends. The CDR3 nucleotides read TGTGCCAGCAGCAGGACTGTAGCCTACGAGCAGTACTTC. Its protein product is CASSRTVAYEQYF.

V is TRBV30 and J is TRBJ2-7; a possible D gene is TRBD2 (7 bases). CDR3 length: 13 amino acids. Between the trimmed V and J ends, which lost 3 bases and 4 bases, there was a span of 13 bases. Per the germline V gene, CDR1 is GTSNPN and CDR2 is SVGIG (reference sequence). CDR3 amino acids: CAWRGAGAYEQYF. In DNA form, the CDR3 reads TGTGCCTGGAGGGGGGCGGGAGCTTACGAGCAGTACTTC.

The CDR3 sequence: CASSQGMGLAGDEQYF. CDR3 DNA: TGCGCCAGCAGCCAGGGGATGGGGCTAGCGGGAGACGAGCAGTACTTC. The chain combines TRBV4-1 with TRBJ2-7; 10 bases align to TRBD2. The CDR3 runs 16 residues. Germline V gives CDR1 MGHRA, CDR2 YSYEKL. After removal of 3 bases from V and 5 bases from J, the junction contained 10 bases not matched to a gene.

V is TRBV27 and J is TRBJ2-7; TRBD2 matches 10 bases. The V and J ends lost 7 bases and 3 bases, in that order; junction bases with no gene match: 6. The V gene's germline CDR1 is MNHEY and CDR2 SMNVEV (reference sequence). The CDR3 spans 14 residues. The CDR3 loop reads CASTASGSGYEQYF. CDR3 coding DNA: TGTGCCAGCACCGCTAGCGGGAGTGGCTACGAGCAGTACTTC.

This clone appeared a few times. The chain uses TRBV10-3 and TRBJ2-5, with unresolved D. The V gene lost 4 bases and the J gene lost 2 bases, with 8 bases spanning the gap. Germline V gives CDR1 ENHRY, CDR2 SYGVKD. The CDR3 length is 13 residues. The CDR3 sequence: CAISAIAQETQYF. CDR3 in DNA: TGTGCCATCAGTGCGATCGCACAAGAGACCCAGTACTTC.

This clone was seen a single time. V is TRBV18 and J is TRBJ2-3, with TRBD1 identical over 9 bases. Germline V gene data show CDR1 as KGHSH and CDR2 as LQKENI. CDR3 size: 15 residues. The V segment lost 0 bases and the J segment 7 bases; nucleotides outside the gene matches: 5. CDR3 sequence reads: CASSPPGQGLHTQYF. CDR3 nucleotides: TGTGCCAGCTCACCACCGGGACAGGGTTTACATACGCAGTATTTT.